This paragraph covers one TCR beta chain sequence. Its specificity is unknown. CDR3 length: 15 residues. Germline assignment: CDR1 LNHDA and CDR2 SQIVND (reference sequence). The sample originates from a study of T cells expressing NK-cell markers. Study context: Among eight sequenced donors, seven carried HCMV seropositivity while one was seronegative. Study outcomes and limitations: Whether expanded NKG2C+ T cell clones recognized HCMV stayed uncertain.

Template switching by 5'RACE with UMIs generated the TCR beta cDNA. TCRdb reprocessed the 5' RACE reads and stores each CDR3 protein as one record, lacking DNA. With about 150,000 distinct CDR3 sequences in the sample, the ten largest clones hold 30% to 45%. This chain uses TRBV19 with TRBJ2-2; the D call of TRBD2 rests on TCRdb alone, since no DNA is present to check it. This sequence was found in a woman between 50 and 59 years old in good health. Sample: blood T cells: a sorted CD56 or NKG2C T cell subset, CD4+ or CD8+ T cells, or bulk PBMC T cells (not recorded which). The CDR3 protein is CASLTSGGNTGELFF.